Each of the 5 T cell receptor beta chains below was sequenced from the same sample in a study of T cells in localized non-small cell lung cancer. Assay: immunoSEQ multiplex PCR; the TCRdb copy retains only in-frame clones and omits some. The sample carries approximately 140,000 clones, around 89% recorded once. The starting material was peripheral blood, obtained before any cancer treatment. The receptors were gathered from a female donor at least 60 years old with stage I lung adenocarcinoma.

The rearrangement joins TRBV2 to TRBJ2-2; TRBD1 matches at 8 bases. V lost 6 bases and J lost 6; bases outside the gene matches: 9. Per the germline V gene, CDR1 is SNHLY and CDR2 is FYNNEI. There are 15 residues in the CDR3. The CDR3 spells CASRQDRVAAGELFF. The CDR3 nucleotides read TGTGCCAGCAGACAGGACAGGGTCGCGGCCGGGGAGCTGTTTTTT.

This clone was detected once. As DNA, the CDR3 is TGTGCCAGCAGCTCGGGACTCTTTTACGAGCAGTACTTC. As protein: CASSSGLFYEQYF. J is TRBJ2-7 and V is TRBV5-6; possibly TRBD2 for D (6 bases). The CDR3 sequence is 13 residues long. The germline V and J ends were trimmed by 3 bases and 4 bases, with 11 bases remaining between them. Germline V gene lookup returns CDR1 SGHDT and CDR2 YYEEEE.

The chain couples TRBV5-1 to TRBJ1-2, with D perhaps matching TRBD1 (6 bases). V lost 1 base and J 1 base, leaving 11 bases between the germline ends. The CDR3 consists of 15 residues. Germline V gene sequence: CDR1 SGHRS, CDR2 YFSETQ. Here the CDR3 reads CASSLYRALNYGYTF. Here the CDR3 DNA reads TGCGCCAGCAGCTTGTACAGGGCCCTTAACTATGGCTACACCTTC.

The chain is built from TRBV9 and TRBJ2-7; TRBD1 matches 9 bases. CDR3 length: 14 amino acids. J was trimmed by 4 bases and V by 5 bases; bases with no gene match: 7. Germline V gene sequence: CDR1 SGDLS, CDR2 YYNGEE. This CDR3 is CASSPGTGLYEQYF. In DNA form, the CDR3 reads TGTGCCAGCAGTCCCGGGACAGGGTTGTACGAGCAGTACTTC.

The chain couples TRBV18 to TRBJ2-7; D tentatively fits TRBD1 or TRBD2 (5 bases each). The V gene lost 3 bases and the J gene lost 4 bases, with 19 bases spanning the gap. The CDR3 totals 16 residues. Germline CDR1 and CDR2: KGHSH and LQKENI. The CDR3 sequence: CASSPSGKGFGYEQYF. CDR3 nucleotide sequence: TGTGCCAGCTCACCCTCCGGGAAGGGGTTCGGTTACGAGCAGTACTTC.